This T cell receptor beta chain was captured in a study of tumor-infiltrating lymphocytes in primary liver carcinoma. Overall study findings and caveats: Compared with tumor region pairs, tumor-adjacent and tumor-blood pairs overlapped less.

For each extraction, RNA and DNA were obtained together from around 20-30 mg of unsorted bulk tissue. Turning to this clonotype: Its antigen is not identified. The conserved phenylalanine or tryptophan normally closing the CDR3 is absent here, so this likely arose from a read error.

Germline CDR1 is SGHAT and CDR2 is FQDESV (reference sequence). This CDR3 has 15 residues. The investigators made TCR beta cDNA from about 500 ng total RNA, using a constant-region primer. For TCR beta, libraries were produced by three nested multiplex PCR rounds using slightly modified ARM-PCR. Primers for the first two PCR rounds were TRBV1-TRBV30 forward primers and a C-beta reverse primer (roughly 10 cycles per round). Each CDR3 protein is one row after TCRdb ran MiXCR on the multiplex PCR reads. The sample yields about 43,000 distinct CDR3 sequences, about three quarters seen once. Material: liver tumor tissue from sampling region 2. Subset described: tumor region T2, inferior pole. The receptor was isolated from a man aged 35-49 years with primary liver carcinoma and hepatitis B virus infection. This chain uses TRBV11-1 with TRBJ2-2, with TRBD1 as a possible D gene (5 bases). The CDR3 coding sequence is TGTGCTAGCAGCTACACAGGACCTTTCTCCGGGGAGCTGTTTCTT. This sequence encodes CASSYTGPFSGELFL.